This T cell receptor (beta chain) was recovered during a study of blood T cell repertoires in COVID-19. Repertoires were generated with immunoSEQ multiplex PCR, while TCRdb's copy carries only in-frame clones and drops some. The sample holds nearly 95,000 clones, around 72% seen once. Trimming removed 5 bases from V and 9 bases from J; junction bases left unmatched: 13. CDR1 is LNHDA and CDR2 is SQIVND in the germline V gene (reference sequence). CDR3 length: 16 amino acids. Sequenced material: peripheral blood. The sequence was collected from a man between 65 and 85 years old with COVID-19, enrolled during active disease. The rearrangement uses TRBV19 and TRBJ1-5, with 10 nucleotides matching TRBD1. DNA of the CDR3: TGTGCCAGTAGTCCTCGTACCGGGACAGGGGAAGGGCCCCAGCATTTT. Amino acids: CASSPRTGTGEGPQHF.